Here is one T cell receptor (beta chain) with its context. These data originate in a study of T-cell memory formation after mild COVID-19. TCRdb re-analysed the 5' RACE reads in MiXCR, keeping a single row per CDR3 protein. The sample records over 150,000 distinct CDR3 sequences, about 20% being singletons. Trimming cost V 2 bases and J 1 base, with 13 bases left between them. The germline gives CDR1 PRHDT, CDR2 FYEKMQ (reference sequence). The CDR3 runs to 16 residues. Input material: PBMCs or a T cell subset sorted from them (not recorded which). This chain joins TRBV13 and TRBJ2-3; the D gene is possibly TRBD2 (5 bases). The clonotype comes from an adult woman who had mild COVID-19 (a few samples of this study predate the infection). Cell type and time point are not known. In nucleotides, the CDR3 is TGTGCCAGCAGCTTAAGGCTAGCTGTTGGCACAGATACGCAGTATTTT. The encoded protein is CASSLRLAVGTDTQYF. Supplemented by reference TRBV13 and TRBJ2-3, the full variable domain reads AAGVIQSPRHLIKEKRETATLKCYPIPRHDTVYWYQQGPGQDPQFLISFYEKMQSDKGSIPDRFSAQQFSDYHSELNMSSLELGDSALYFCASSLRLAVGTDTQYFGPGTRLTVL.